The rows below give T cell receptor beta chains drawn from one sample of a study of T cell responses to AZD1222 COVID-19 vaccine. The repertoire was sequenced with immunoSEQ multiplex PCR; TCRdb's copy has only in-frame clones and lacks some. The repertoire holds roughly 200,000 clones, with almost 90% as singletons. The material was peripheral blood, obtained on day 0 of AZD1222 vaccination. These receptors came from an adult in good health. Each CDR3 is given with its conserved first and last residue. A D gene is named only where the DNA matches it firmly. The size of a clone is reported for some rows only, either as once, few or many, or as a class for expanded clones.

d_call,v_call,clone_size,j_call,cdr3_aa,cdr3_nt
TRBD2,TRBV19,NA,TRBJ2-3,CASSIDPAGGTDTQYF,TGTGCCAGTAGTATAGATCCAGCGGGGGGCACAGATACGCAGTATTTT
NA,TRBV14,few,TRBJ2-6,CASSLNAGLSGANVLTF,TGTGCCAGCAGCCTGAATGCAGGGTTGTCTGGGGCCAACGTCCTGACTTTC
NA,TRBV2,NA,TRBJ2-6,CASKQAGANVLTF,TGTGCCAGCAAGCAGGCCGGGGCCAACGTCCTGACTTTC
NA,TRBV2,NA,TRBJ1-2,CASTLGGAGGYTF,TGTGCCAGCACCCTAGGGGGGGCTGGTGGCTACACCTTC
NA,TRBV19,NA,TRBJ1-1,CASSIQPEGYTEAFF,TGTGCCAGTAGTATTCAACCCGAGGGGTACACTGAAGCTTTCTTT
NA,TRBV4-2,NA,TRBJ1-2,CASSQAGLANYGYTF,TGTGCCAGCAGCCAAGCAGGGCTAGCTAACTATGGCTACACCTTC
NA,TRBV7-9,NA,TRBJ1-4,CASSLGQLNEKLFF,TGTGCCAGCAGCTTAGGACAGCTTAATGAAAAACTGTTTTTT
NA,TRBV5-6,NA,TRBJ2-2,CASSLVTTPRGGELFF,TGTGCCAGCAGCTTGGTTACAACCCCCAGGGGCGGGGAGCTGTTTTTT
NA,TRBV28,NA,TRBJ1-5,CASKRGRAASNQPQHF,TGTGCCAGCAAGAGAGGTCGGGCAGCTAGCAATCAGCCCCAGCATTTT
NA,TRBV6-2/TRBV6-3,NA,TRBJ2-3,CASSYLDTDTQYF,TGTGCCAGCAGTTACTTAGACACAGATACGCAGTATTTT
TRBD1,TRBV19,NA,TRBJ1-1,CASSIPGQGDGEAFF,TGTGCCAGTAGTATACCGGGACAGGGGGATGGTGAAGCTTTCTTT
TRBD1,TRBV12-5,few,TRBJ1-1,CASGGTAGTEAFF,TGTGCTAGTGGTGGGACAGCGGGCACTGAAGCTTTCTTT
NA,TRBV18,NA,TRBJ1-1,CASSPGSGAMNTEAFF,TGTGCCAGCTCACCGGGGAGCGGAGCCATGAACACTGAAGCTTTCTTT
NA,TRBV5-1,NA,TRBJ1-2,CASSLQGSHYGYTF,TGCGCCAGCAGCTTGCAGGGTAGCCACTATGGCTACACCTTC
NA,TRBV28,NA,TRBJ1-5,CASSGPRWGEQPQHF,TGTGCCAGCAGTGGCCCCAGGTGGGGTGAACAGCCCCAGCATTTT
TRBD1,TRBV6-5,once,TRBJ1-6,CASGWDRGQGSPLHF,TGTGCCAGCGGGTGGGACAGGGGACAAGGGTCACCCCTCCACTTT
NA,TRBV6-6,NA,TRBJ1-1,CASSLAATRENTEAFF,TGTGCCAGCAGTCTGGCGGCCACTAGGGAGAACACTGAAGCTTTCTTT
NA,TRBV7-3,NA,TRBJ2-1,CASSPSGGSYNEQFF,TGTGCCAGCAGCCCCTCCGGGGGCTCCTACAATGAGCAGTTCTTC
NA,TRBV21-1,NA,TRBJ1-4,CHGENEKLFF,TGCCACGGGGAAAATGAAAAACTGTTTTTT
TRBD1,TRBV4-1,NA,TRBJ1-1,CASSLDRGRGEAFF,TGCGCCAGCAGCCTGGACAGGGGGCGGGGTGAAGCTTTCTTT
NA,TRBV13,NA,TRBJ1-1,CASSFGVRGTEAFF,TGTGCCAGCAGCTTCGGTGTCAGGGGAACTGAAGCTTTCTTT
TRBD1,TRBV19,NA,TRBJ2-1,CASSIDRVTGVNNEQFF,TGTGCCAGTAGTATAGATCGGGTCACAGGGGTCAACAATGAGCAGTTCTTC
TRBD2,TRBV28,NA,TRBJ2-7,CASTLSGGNSYEQYF,TGTGCCAGCACCCTTAGCGGGGGCAACTCCTACGAGCAGTACTTC
TRBD1,TRBV5-1,NA,TRBJ2-7,CASSRPGQGKGKYEQYF,TGCGCCAGCAGTCGCCCGGGACAGGGGAAGGGGAAGTACGAGCAGTACTTC
NA,TRBV6-5,NA,TRBJ2-3,CASSSDGASTDTQYF,TGTGCCAGCAGTTCTGACGGCGCTAGCACAGATACGCAGTATTTT
NA,TRBV30,medium-sized,TRBJ1-2,CAYRGRGYTF,TGTGCCTATAGGGGACGTGGCTACACCTTC
NA,TRBV28,NA,TRBJ1-5,CASSPPSSNQPQHF,TGTGCCAGCAGTCCGCCTAGTAGCAATCAGCCCCAGCATTTT
NA,TRBV5-1,NA,TRBJ1-2,CASSPTGNYGYTF,TGCGCCAGCAGTCCAACAGGGAACTATGGCTACACCTTC
NA,TRBV5-4,once,TRBJ2-3,CASSSPGVFTDTQYF,TGTGCCAGCAGCTCCCCGGGGGTATTCACAGATACGCAGTATTTT
NA,TRBV2,NA,TRBJ1-5,CASSKTVNQPQHF,TGTGCCAGCAGTAAAACAGTAAACCAGCCCCAGCATTTT
NA,TRBV2,NA,TRBJ1-2,CASRGTFGGYTF,TGTGCCAGCAGGGGAACTTTTGGGGGCTACACCTTC
NA,TRBV10-3,NA,TRBJ1-1,CAIKGVNTEAFF,TGTGCCATAAAAGGGGTGAACACTGAAGCTTTCTTT